A single sample gave rise to the 9 T cell receptor beta chains below, sequenced in a study of T cell repertoires in cytomegalovirus infection. TCRdb re-called the reads with MiXCR, one entry per CDR3 protein. The sample consists of about 310,000 distinct CDR3 sequences, under 20% of them appearing once. The material sequenced was PBMCs. These receptors were taken from a human donor in good health (CMV status not recorded). Some clones in this sample may be carry-over from other donors' samples.

This clonotype has at least ten counts. V gene TRBV7-9 combines with J gene TRBJ2-2; TRBD1 matches 11 bases. This CDR3 spans 15 amino acids. Germline CDR1 and CDR2: SEHNR and FQNEAQ (reference sequence). J lost 6 bases, V lost 7 bases, and 7 bases had no gene match. CDR3 residues: CASTQWGQGAGELFF. The CDR3 nucleotides read TGTGCCAGCACTCAATGGGGACAGGGGGCCGGGGAGCTGTTTTTT.

This clonotype was seen at least ten times. This rearrangement joins TRBV7-2 to TRBJ2-5, with D possibly being TRBD1 (6 bases). Germline assignment: CDR1 SGHTA and CDR2 FQGNSA. The CDR3 has 15 residues. V lost 5 bases and J lost 5, with 18 bases in between. The CDR3, as DNA: TGTGCCAGCAGCCCGCTGAACACAGGGACGGAGACCCAGTACTTC. Protein: CASSPLNTGTETQYF.

This clonotype has a count of ten or more. The V gene is TRBV6-6, the J gene TRBJ2-1, with 11 bases matching TRBD2. The ends lost 0 bases at V and 0 bases at J; junction bases unmatched: 4. The CDR3 covers 18 residues. CDR1 and CDR2 from the germline V gene are MNHNY and SVGAGI (reference sequence). The CDR3 nucleotides are TGTGCCAGCAGTTACTCAGGGACTAGCGGAAGCTCCTACAATGAGCAGTTCTTC. This codes for CASSYSGTSGSSYNEQFF.

The gene calls are TRBV6-1 and TRBJ1-5, with D hard to call. Germline lookup yields CDR1 MNHNS and CDR2 SASEGT. Trimming cost V 2 bases and J 5 bases, with 10 bases left between them. The CDR3 has 14 residues. CDR3 bases: TGTGCCAGCAGTGAACAACTTGCGGATCAGCCCCAGCATTTT. It codes for CASSEQLADQPQHF.

This clonotype was seen a few times. The J gene is TRBJ1-1, the V gene TRBV28; D is uncertain. V lost 3 bases and J 5 bases, leaving 10 bases between the germline ends. CDR1 is MDHEN, CDR2 SYDVKM, per germline. The length of the CDR3 is 13 residues. CDR3 DNA sequence: TGTGCCAGCAGTTTGAATCCCGCGACTGAAGCTTTCTTT. It codes for CASSLNPATEAFF.

The chain employs TRBV7-9 and TRBJ2-5; 8 bases align to TRBD1. V gave up 5 bases and J gave up 2 bases; unmatched junction bases: 7. CDR1 SEHNR and CDR2 FQNEAQ come from the germline V gene (reference sequence). This CDR3 has 15 amino acids. The CDR3: CASSLRGQGQETQYF. The CDR3 DNA reads as TGTGCCAGCAGCCTACGCGGACAGGGTCAAGAGACCCAGTACTTC.

This clonotype turned up a few times. The chain joins TRBV9 to TRBJ2-3, with 7 bases that match TRBD2. The V and J ends lost 1 base and 3 bases, in that order; junction bases with no gene match: 5. This CDR3 region has 15 residues. CDR1 and CDR2 from the germline V gene are SGDLS and YYNGEE. The CDR3 nucleotides read TGTGCCAGCAGCGTAACCAGCGGGATAACAGATACGCAGTATTTT. Translation: CASSVTSGITDTQYF.

The gene calls are TRBV20-1 and TRBJ1-1; possibly TRBD1 for D (5 bases). With 5 bases removed from V and 10 bases from J, the gap between germline ends came to 23 bases. This CDR3 comprises 14 residues. Germline CDR1 is DFQATT and CDR2 is SNEGSKA (reference sequence). The CDR3 coding sequence is TGCAGTGCTCCGGTTACCGGGACTGGGAGGGGAGCTTTCTTT. This gives the protein CSAPVTGTGRGAFF.

J is TRBJ1-1 and V is TRBV6-1; no firm D call. The CDR3 is made up of 14 amino acids. V was clipped by 6 bases and J by 1 base, with 12 bases between them. Per germline, CDR1 MNHNS and CDR2 SASEGT. DNA of the CDR3: TGTGCCAGCAGGCCTAGTCCTTCGAACACTGAAGCTTTCTTT. Translation: CASRPSPSNTEAFF.